This T cell receptor beta chain was identified during a study of T cell changes during pregnancy in multiple sclerosis. The germline V gene has CDR1 MDHEN and CDR2 SYDVKM. Germline trimming cut 5 bases from V and 3 bases from J; bases unmatched to any gene: 6. CDR3 length equals 15 residues. Sequencing was performed with immunoSEQ multiplex PCR; in TCRdb, only in-frame clones are kept and a portion is missing. Of roughly 55,000 clones detected, about 92% appear once; the ten largest clones hold approximately 0.15%. The TCR comes from a female donor in good health, enrolled as a control in a pregnancy study. The chain couples TRBV28 to TRBJ2-7; the match to TRBD1 covers 11 bases. The input for sequencing was CD4+ T cells from peripheral blood mononuclear cells, taken after pregnancy. The CDR3 is CASSGDRGTDYEQYF. The DNA of the CDR3 is TGTGCCAGCAGTGGGGACAGGGGGACGGACTACGAGCAGTACTTC.